The clone carrying this T cell receptor beta chain was seen repeatedly, ten times or more. Its antigen is not known. The CDR3 spans 11 residues. Germline-derived CDR1 and CDR2 are GTSNPN and SVGIG (reference sequence). The V segment lost 0 bases and the J segment 13 bases; nucleotides outside the gene matches: 4. This entry comes from a study of T cells in Graves' hyperthyroidism and ophthalmopathy. Notes on the study in general: Blood samples included most of the expanded thyroid clonotypes exceeding 0.001.

The source material, RNA transcripts, was used to amplify TCR beta CDR3 regions. Initially, a first-round RT-PCR of the TCR CDR3 employed the HTBI primer set. TCRdb re-called the multiplex PCR reads with MiXCR, one entry per CDR3 protein. The sample comprises roughly 420,000 distinct CDR3 sequences, 15% to 19% of which are singletons, and approximately 7.5% rests with the top ten. Graves' hyperthyroidism without ophthalmopathy progression within 18 months was termed stable. Recently diagnosed hyperthyroidism of less than 2 months' duration affected patients aged 18 to 65. This sample holds PBMCs from roughly 10 ml fresh peripheral blood.

The TCR comes from a woman aged 18-29 years with Graves' hyperthyroidism. The chain joins TRBV30 to TRBJ1-2, with 8 bases fitting TRBD1. The material sequenced was blood. In nucleotides, the CDR3 is TGTGCCTGGAGTGTACAGGGGGAGGCCACCTTC. It yields the protein CAWSVQGEATF.